This TCR beta chain was sequenced for a study of blood T cell repertoires in COVID-19. Study information: Both acute and convalescent COVID-19 samples were obtained from the United States, Italy and Spain. Sample material is recorded as cDNA or gDNA derived from T cells, B-cell-depleted T cells, or PBMCs.

This clone has only one observation. The germline CDR1 and CDR2 sequences are LGHDT and YNNKEL (reference sequence). Losses at the gene ends were 1 base for V and 1 base for J; bases not matched to a gene: 5. The CDR3 extends over 16 amino acids. In the original workflow: Amplifying reference gene primers gave estimates of nucleated cell counts. The assay was immunoSEQ multiplex PCR, and TCRdb's table has in-frame clones only and misses some. V, J and clone size are taken as reported in that table, and D and trimming were inferred from the DNA itself. The sample carries 61,000 or so clones, roughly three quarters recorded once.

V and J are TRBV3-1 (or the pseudogene TRBV3-2) and TRBJ2-5; 8 nucleotides line up with TRBD2. Sequencing input: peripheral blood. The clonotype comes from an older woman with acute or convalescent COVID-19. The CDR3 DNA reads TGTGCCAGCAGCCAAGGGGCAAGCGGGGGCCAAGAGACCCAGTACTTC. As protein: CASSQGASGGQETQYF.